The clone carrying this T cell receptor (beta chain) was recorded once. Its matching antigen is unknown. The CDR3 covers 14 residues. V lost 2 bases and J lost 3; bases outside the gene matches: 1. Germline V gives CDR1 SGHNT, CDR2 YYREEE (reference sequence). These data come from a study of pediatric ulcerative colitis. Study-level results: Compared with controls, ulcerative colitis showed greater blood-rectum clone sharing. This repertoire reflects total lymphocytes rather than subpopulations like regulatory T cells.

Up to 500,000 reads were sequenced per sample. The table came from immunoSEQ multiplex PCR; TCRdb's copy has only in-frame clones and leaves some out. The sample carries about 60,000 clones, 75% to 90% recorded once. Control subjects, colonoscoped for suspected IBD, had macroscopically and histologically normal endoscopy. This TCR was recovered from a boy between 5 and 17 years old who was a control in a study of pediatric ulcerative colitis. The sample consisted of blood. The J gene is TRBJ1-2, the V gene TRBV5-4; 10 bases align to TRBD1. The CDR3 nucleotides read TGTGCCAGCAGCTTCGGACAGGGGGACTATGGCTACACCTTC. It translates to CASSFGQGDYGYTF.